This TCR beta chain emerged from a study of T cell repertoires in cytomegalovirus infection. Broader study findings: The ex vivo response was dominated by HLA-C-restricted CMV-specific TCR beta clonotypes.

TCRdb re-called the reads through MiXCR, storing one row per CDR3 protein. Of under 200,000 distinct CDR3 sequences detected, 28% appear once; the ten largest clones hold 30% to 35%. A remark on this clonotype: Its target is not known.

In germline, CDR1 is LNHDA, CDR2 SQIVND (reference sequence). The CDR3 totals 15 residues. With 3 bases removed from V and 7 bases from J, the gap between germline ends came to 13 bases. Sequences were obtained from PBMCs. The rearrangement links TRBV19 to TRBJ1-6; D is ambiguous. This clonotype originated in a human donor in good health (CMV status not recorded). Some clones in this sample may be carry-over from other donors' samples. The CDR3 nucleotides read TGTGCCAGTAGTATGGAGGATCTTGGGAATTCACCCCTCCACTTT. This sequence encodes CASSMEDLGNSPLHF.